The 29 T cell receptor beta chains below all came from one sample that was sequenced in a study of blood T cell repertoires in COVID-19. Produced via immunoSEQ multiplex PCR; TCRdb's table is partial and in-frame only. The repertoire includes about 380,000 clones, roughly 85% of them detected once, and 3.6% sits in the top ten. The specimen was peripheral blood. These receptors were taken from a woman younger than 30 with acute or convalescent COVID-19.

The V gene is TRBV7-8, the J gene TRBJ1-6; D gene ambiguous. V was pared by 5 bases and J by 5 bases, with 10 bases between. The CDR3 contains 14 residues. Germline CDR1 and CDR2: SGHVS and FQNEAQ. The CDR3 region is CASSNTENNSPLHF. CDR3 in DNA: TGTGCCAGCAGCAATACAGAGAATAATTCACCCCTCCACTTT.

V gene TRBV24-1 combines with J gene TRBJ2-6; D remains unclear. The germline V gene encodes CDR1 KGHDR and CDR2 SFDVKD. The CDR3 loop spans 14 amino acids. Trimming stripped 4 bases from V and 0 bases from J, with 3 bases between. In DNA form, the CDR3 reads TGTGCCACCAGTGACAGCTCTGGGGCCAACGTCCTGACTTTC. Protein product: CATSDSSGANVLTF.

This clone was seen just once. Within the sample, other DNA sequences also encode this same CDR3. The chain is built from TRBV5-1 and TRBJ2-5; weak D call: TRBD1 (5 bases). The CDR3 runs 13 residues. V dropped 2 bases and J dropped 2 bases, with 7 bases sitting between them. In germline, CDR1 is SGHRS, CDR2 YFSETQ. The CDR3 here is CASSFRGQETQYF. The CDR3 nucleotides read TGCGCCAGCAGCTTTAGGGGTCAAGAGACCCAGTACTTC.

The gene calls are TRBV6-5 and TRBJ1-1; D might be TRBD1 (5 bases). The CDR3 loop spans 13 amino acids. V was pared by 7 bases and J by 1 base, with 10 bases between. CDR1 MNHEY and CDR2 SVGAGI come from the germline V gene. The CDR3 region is CASIPGQNTEAFF. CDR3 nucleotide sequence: TGTGCCAGCATCCCCGGACAGAACACTGAAGCTTTCTTT.

The CDR3 sequence is CATSRGGLTGELFF. As DNA, the CDR3 is TGTGCCACTTCGCGGGGAGGGCTCACCGGGGAGCTGTTTTTT. The chain employs TRBV24-1 and TRBJ2-2, with 7 bases matching TRBD2. The trim removed 10 bases at V and 4 bases at J, leaving 8 bases unmatched. CDR3 size: 14 residues. Germline V gene lookup returns CDR1 KGHDR and CDR2 SFDVKD.

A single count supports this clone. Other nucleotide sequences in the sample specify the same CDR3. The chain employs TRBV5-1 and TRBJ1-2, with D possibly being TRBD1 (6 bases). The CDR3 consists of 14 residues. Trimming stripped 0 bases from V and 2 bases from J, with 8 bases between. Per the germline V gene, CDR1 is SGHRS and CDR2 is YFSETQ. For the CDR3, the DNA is TGCGCCAGCAGCTTGGGGGACACCAACTATGGCTACACCTTC. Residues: CASSLGDTNYGYTF.

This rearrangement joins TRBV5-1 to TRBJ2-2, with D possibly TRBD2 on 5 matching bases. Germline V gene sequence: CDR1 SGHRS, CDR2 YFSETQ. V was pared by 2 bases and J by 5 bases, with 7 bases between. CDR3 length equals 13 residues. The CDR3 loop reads CASSFERTGELFF. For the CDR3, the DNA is TGCGCCAGCAGCTTTGAGCGGACCGGGGAGCTGTTTTTT. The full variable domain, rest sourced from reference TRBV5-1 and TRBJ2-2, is KAGVTQTPRYLIKTRGQQVTLSCSPISGHRSVSWYQQTPGQGLQFLFEYFSETQRNKGNFPGRFSGRQFSNSRSEMNVSTLELGDSALYLCASSFERTGELFFGEGSRLTVL.

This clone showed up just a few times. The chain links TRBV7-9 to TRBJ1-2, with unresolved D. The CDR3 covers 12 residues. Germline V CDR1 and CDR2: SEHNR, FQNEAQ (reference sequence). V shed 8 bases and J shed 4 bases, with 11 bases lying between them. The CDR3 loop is CASAAEIYGYTF. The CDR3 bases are TGTGCCAGCGCCGCCGAGATCTATGGCTACACCTTC.

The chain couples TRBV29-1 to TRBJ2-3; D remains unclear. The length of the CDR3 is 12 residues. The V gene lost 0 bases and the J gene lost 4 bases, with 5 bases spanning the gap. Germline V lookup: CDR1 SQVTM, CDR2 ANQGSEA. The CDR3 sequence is CSVEEGADTQYF. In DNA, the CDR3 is TGCAGCGTTGAAGAGGGCGCAGATACGCAGTATTTT.

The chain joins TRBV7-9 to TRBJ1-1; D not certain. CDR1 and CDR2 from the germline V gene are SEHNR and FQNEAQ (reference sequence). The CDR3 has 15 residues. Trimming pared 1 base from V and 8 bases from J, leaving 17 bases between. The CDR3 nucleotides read TGTGCCAGCAGCTTAGAGGTGGTACTAGCCGGAGAAGCTTTCTTT. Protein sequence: CASSLEVVLAGEAFF.

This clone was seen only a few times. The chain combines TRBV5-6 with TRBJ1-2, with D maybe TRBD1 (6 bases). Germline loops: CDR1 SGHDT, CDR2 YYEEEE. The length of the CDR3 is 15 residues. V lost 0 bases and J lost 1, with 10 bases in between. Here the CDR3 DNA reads TGTGCCAGCAGCTTGGGTATACAGGGTAACTATGGCTACACCTTC. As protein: CASSLGIQGNYGYTF.

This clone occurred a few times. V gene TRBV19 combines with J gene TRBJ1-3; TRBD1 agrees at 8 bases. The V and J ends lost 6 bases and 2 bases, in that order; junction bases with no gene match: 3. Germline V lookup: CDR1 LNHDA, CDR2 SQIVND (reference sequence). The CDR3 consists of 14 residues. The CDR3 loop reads CASRVQGAGNTIYF. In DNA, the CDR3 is TGTGCCAGTAGGGTACAGGGGGCTGGAAACACCATATATTTT.

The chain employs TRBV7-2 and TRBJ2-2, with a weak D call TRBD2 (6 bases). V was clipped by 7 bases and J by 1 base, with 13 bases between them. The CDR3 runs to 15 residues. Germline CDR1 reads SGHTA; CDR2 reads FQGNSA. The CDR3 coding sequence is TGTGCCAGCATCATACGTAGCGGGAACACCGGGGAGCTGTTTTTT. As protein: CASIIRSGNTGELFF.

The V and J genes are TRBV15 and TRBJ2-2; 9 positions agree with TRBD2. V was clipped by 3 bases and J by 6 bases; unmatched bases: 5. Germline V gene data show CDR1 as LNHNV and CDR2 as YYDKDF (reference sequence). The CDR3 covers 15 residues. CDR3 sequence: CATSRLRGGPGELFF. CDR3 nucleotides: TGTGCCACCAGCAGGTTGCGGGGGGGGCCCGGGGAGCTGTTTTTT. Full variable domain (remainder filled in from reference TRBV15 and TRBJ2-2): DAMVIQNPRYQVTQFGKPVTLSCSQTLNHNVMYWYQQKSSQAPKLLFHYYDKDFNNEADTPDNFQSRRPNTSFCFLDIRSPGLGDTAMYLCATSRLRGGPGELFFGEGSRLTVL.

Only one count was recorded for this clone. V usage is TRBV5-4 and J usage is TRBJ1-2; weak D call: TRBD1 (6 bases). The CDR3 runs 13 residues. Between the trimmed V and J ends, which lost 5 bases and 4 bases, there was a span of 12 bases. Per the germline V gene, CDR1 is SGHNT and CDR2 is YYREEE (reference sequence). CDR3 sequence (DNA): TGTGCCAGCAGGCGTACAGGGCTCTATGGCTACACCTTC. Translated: CASRRTGLYGYTF. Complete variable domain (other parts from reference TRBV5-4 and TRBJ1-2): ETGVTQSPTHLIKTRGQQVTLRCSSQSGHNTVSWYQQALGQGPQFIFQYYREEENGRGNFPPRFSGLQFPNYSSELNVNALELDDSALYLCASRRTGLYGYTFGSGTRLTVV.

The DNA for the CDR3 is TGTGCCAGCAGACAAGACAGGGATAACACTGAAGCTTTCTTT. It yields the protein CASRQDRDNTEAFF. The genes are TRBV6-5 and TRBJ1-1; 7 bases agree with TRBD1. The CDR3 length is 14 residues. Germline CDR1 is MNHEY and CDR2 is SVGAGI. J lost 2 bases, V lost 6 bases, and 6 bases had no gene match.

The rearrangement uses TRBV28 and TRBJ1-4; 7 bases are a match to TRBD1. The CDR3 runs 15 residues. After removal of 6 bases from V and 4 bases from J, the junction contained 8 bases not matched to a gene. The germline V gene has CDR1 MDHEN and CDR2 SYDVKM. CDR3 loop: CASSPPGGGNEKLFF. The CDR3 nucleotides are TGTGCCAGCAGCCCCCCAGGGGGAGGTAATGAAAAACTGTTTTTT. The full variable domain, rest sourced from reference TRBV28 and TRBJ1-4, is DVKVTQSSRYLVKRTGEKVFLECVQDMDHENMFWYRQDPGLGLRLIYFSYDVKMKEKGDIPEGYSVSREKKERFSLILESASTNQTSMYLCASSPPGGGNEKLFFGSGTQLSVL.

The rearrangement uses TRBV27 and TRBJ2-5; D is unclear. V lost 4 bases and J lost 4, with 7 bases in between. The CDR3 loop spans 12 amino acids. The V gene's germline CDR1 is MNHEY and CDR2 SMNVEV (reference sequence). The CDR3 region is CASSSIGETQYF. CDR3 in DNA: TGTGCCAGCAGTTCGATCGGAGAGACCCAGTACTTC.

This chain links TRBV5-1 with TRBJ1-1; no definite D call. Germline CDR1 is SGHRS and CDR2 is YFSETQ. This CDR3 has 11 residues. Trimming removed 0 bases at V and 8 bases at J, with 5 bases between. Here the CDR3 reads CASSLDSEAFF. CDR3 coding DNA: TGCGCCAGCAGCTTGGACAGCGAAGCTTTCTTT.

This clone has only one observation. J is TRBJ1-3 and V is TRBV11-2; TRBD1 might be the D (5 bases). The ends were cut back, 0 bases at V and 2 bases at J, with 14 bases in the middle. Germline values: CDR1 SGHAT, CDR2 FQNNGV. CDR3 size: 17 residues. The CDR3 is CASSLEIGGEAGNTIYF. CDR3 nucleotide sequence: TGTGCCAGCAGCTTAGAGATCGGGGGTGAAGCTGGAAACACCATATATTTT.

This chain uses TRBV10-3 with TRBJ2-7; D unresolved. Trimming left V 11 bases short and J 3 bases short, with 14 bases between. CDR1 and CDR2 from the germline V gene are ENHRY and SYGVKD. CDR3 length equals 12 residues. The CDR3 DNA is TGTGCCTCCAGAGGCACATTCTACGAGCAGTACTTC. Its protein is CASRGTFYEQYF.

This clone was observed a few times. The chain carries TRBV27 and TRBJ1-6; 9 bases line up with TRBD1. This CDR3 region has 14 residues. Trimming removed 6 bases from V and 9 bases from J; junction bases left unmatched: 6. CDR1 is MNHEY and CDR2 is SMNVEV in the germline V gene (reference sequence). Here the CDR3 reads CASSPGQGSSPLHF. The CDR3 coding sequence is TGTGCCAGCAGCCCGGGACAGGGAAGTTCACCCCTCCACTTT.

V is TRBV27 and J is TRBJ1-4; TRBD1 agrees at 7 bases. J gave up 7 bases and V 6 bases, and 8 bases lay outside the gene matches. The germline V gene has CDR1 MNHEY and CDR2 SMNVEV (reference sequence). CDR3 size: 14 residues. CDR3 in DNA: TGTGCCAGCAGCAGACAGGGAGCTAGTGAAAAACTGTTTTTT. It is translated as CASSRQGASEKLFF.

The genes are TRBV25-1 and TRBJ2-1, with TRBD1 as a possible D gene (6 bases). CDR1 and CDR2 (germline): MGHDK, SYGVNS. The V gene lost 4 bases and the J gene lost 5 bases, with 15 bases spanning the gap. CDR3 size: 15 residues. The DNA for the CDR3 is TGTGCCAGCAGTGCAAACCGGGACAAAAACAATGAGCAGTTCTTC. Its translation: CASSANRDKNNEQFF.

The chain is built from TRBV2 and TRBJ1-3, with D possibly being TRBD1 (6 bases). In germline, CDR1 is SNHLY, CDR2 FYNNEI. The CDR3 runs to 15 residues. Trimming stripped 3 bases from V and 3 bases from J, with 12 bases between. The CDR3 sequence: CASSDQGMGGNTIYF. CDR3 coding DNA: TGTGCCAGCAGTGATCAGGGGATGGGTGGAAACACCATATATTTT.

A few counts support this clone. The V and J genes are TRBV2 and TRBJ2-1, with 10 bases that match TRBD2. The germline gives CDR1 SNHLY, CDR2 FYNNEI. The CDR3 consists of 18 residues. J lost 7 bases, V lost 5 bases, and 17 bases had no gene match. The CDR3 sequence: CASSLSPPGLAGENEQFF. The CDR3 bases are TGTGCCAGCAGTCTGTCCCCCCCCGGGCTAGCGGGAGAGAATGAGCAGTTCTTC.

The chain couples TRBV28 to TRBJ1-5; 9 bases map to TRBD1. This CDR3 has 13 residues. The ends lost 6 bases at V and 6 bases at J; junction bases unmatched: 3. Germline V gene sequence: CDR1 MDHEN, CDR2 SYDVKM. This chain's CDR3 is CASRRQGGQPQHF. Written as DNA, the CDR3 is TGTGCCAGCAGACGACAGGGGGGTCAGCCCCAGCATTTT.

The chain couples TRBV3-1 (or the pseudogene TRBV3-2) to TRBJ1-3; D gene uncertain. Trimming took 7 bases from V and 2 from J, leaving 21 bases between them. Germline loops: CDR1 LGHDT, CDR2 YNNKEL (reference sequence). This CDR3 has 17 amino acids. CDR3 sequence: CASTILEMSGPGNTIYF. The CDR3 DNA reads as TGTGCCAGCACAATTTTAGAGATGAGCGGTCCTGGAAACACCATATATTTT.

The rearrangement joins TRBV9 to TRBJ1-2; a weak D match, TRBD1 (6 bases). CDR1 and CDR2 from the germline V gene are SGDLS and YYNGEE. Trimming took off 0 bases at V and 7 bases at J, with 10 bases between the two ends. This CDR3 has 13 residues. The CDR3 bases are TGTGCCAGCAGCGTAGAAGGGACACCTGGCTACACCTTC. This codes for CASSVEGTPGYTF.